This T cell receptor (beta chain) was profiled in a study of T cell clonality in common variable immunodeficiency. Whole-study findings and limits: Fewer deletions and N-nucleotide insertions were reportedly seen in common variable immunodeficiency TCR beta sequences.

Using immunoSEQ multiplex PCR, the repertoire was profiled, and TCRdb retains in-frame clones only, with some absent. This repertoire lists roughly 60,000 clones without singletons; around 1.6% sits in the top ten. This clone was detected many times. What it binds is not known. Coverage ceases 3 residues before the CDR3 finishes, and the germline J gene fills in the end. CDR3 length equals 13 residues. CDR1 and CDR2 (germline): SGHVS, FQNEAQ. V lost 5 bases and J 4 bases, leaving 12 bases between the germline ends. The chain has TRBV7-8 and TRBJ2-7, with D possibly being TRBD1 (6 bases). The TCR comes from a person aged 18 to 75 in good health. The sequencing input was peripheral blood mononuclear cells. The part of the CDR3 DNA that was read is TGTGCCAGCAGCCCCTCCGACAGGTACGAG. This encodes CASSPSDRYE. The entire CDR3 reads CASSPSDRYEQYF. Filled out from reference TRBV7-8 and TRBJ2-7, the complete variable domain reads GAGVSQSPRYKVAKRGQDVALRCDPISGHVSLFWYQQALGQGPEFLTYFQNEAQLDKSGLPSDRFFAERPEGSVSTLKIQRTQQEDSAVYLCASSPSDRYEQYFGPGTRLTVT.